What follows describes a single TCR beta chain. Germline CDR1 SQVTM, CDR2 ANQGSEA. V was clipped by 3 bases and J by 2 bases, with 7 bases between them. CDR3 length: 12 residues. These data come from a study of blood T cells in healthy people across ages. A sample-barcoded 5' primer and a J-beta primer mix were used in a second PCR of roughly 7 to 12 cycles. Every cDNA molecule carried a tag from a template-switch adaptor bearing 12 random nucleotides. Via MiXCR, TCRdb re-called the 5' RACE reads, giving one row per CDR3 protein. Of about 1.6 million distinct CDR3 sequences in the sample, roughly a third are singletons; the top ten hold around 11%.

The sample comprised blood. The TCR was taken from a woman in her 30s in good health. The chain joins TRBV29-1 to TRBJ1-2; no clear D. CDR3 in DNA: TGCAGCGTTGACTTGCAGAACTATGGCTACACCTTC. This codes for CSVDLQNYGYTF.